The entry that follows covers one T cell receptor (beta chain) sequence. The CDR3 runs to 14 residues. This sample was taken from a study of blood T cell repertoires in COVID-19. Profiled with immunoSEQ multiplex PCR; TCRdb holds only in-frame clones, not every one. The table has approximately 90,000 clones, 85% seen once; the top ten hold roughly 40%. This chain uses TRBV21-1 with TRBJ2-2; no check of the table's D call, TRBD1, against the DNA was made. TRBV21-1 is a pseudogene. The receptor was isolated from an elderly man with acute or convalescent COVID-19. Sample: peripheral blood. The CDR3 region is CASSKSDRPGELFF. The CDR3, as DNA: TGTGCCAGCAGCAAAAGCGACAGGCCCGGGGAGCTGTTTTTT.